These 31 T cell receptor beta chains came from one sample sequenced in a study of cytomegalovirus exposure and HLA in healthy donors. The study ran its PCR with 60 Vbeta and 13 Jbeta primers. Sequenced by immunoSEQ multiplex PCR; TCRdb stores in-frame clones only, minus some. The data hold fewer than 250,000 clones, with 77% observed a single time. Sequencing was carried out using PBMCs. These receptors were obtained from a woman in her thirties in good health and CMV-seropositive.

V gene TRBV5-1 combines with J gene TRBJ1-4, with 9 positions matching TRBD1. J gave up 0 bases and V 5 bases, and 8 bases lay outside the gene matches. Germline CDR1 is SGHRS and CDR2 is YFSETQ. This CDR3 has 17 amino acids. The CDR3 reads CASRSNRGPSTNEKLFF. For the CDR3, the DNA is TGCGCCAGCAGATCTAACAGGGGGCCCTCAACTAATGAAAAACTGTTTTTT. Drawing the rest from reference TRBV5-1 and TRBJ1-4, the complete variable domain is KAGVTQTPRYLIKTRGQQVTLSCSPISGHRSVSWYQQTPGQGLQFLFEYFSETQRNKGNFPGRFSGRQFSNSRSEMNVSTLELGDSALYLCASRSNRGPSTNEKLFFGSGTQLSVL.

V is TRBV20-1 and J is TRBJ1-2, with a weak D call TRBD1 (5 bases). CDR1 and CDR2 from the germline V gene are DFQATT and SNEGSKA (reference sequence). The CDR3 runs to 10 residues. V lost 6 bases, J lost 10 bases, and 12 bases lay in between. Here the CDR3 DNA reads TGCAGTGCCCGGCCAGGGTACTACACCTTC. Translated: CSARPGYYTF.

J is TRBJ1-1 and V is TRBV6-1; 7 nucleotides line up with TRBD1. The trim removed 2 bases at V and 4 bases at J, leaving 13 bases unmatched. CDR3 length: 17 residues. Germline-derived CDR1 and CDR2 are MNHNS and SASEGT. For the CDR3, the DNA is TGTGCCAGCAGTGAACCTAGGAGGGGGCCGGGATTCACTGAAGCTTTCTTT. Amino acids: CASSEPRRGPGFTEAFF.

The sample holds a few counts of this clone. This chain uses TRBV11-2 with TRBJ1-1; no definite D call. Germline CDR1 and CDR2: SGHAT and FQNNGV. This CDR3 contains 13 residues. V was clipped by 1 base and J by 9 bases, with 12 bases between them. The CDR3 DNA reads as TGTGCCAGCAGCTTAGGATACAATGGGCAAGCTTTCTTT. Translated: CASSLGYNGQAFF.

The chain combines TRBV5-4 with TRBJ2-5; 8 bases match TRBD2. The V gene's germline CDR1 is SGHNT and CDR2 YYREEE (reference sequence). There are 14 residues in the CDR3. J lost 5 bases, V lost 4 bases, and 7 bases had no gene match. Written as DNA, the CDR3 is TGTGCCAGCAGCCTCAGCGGGAGTTCGGAGACCCAGTACTTC. Residues: CASSLSGSSETQYF. Combining the CDR3 with reference TRBV5-4 and TRBJ2-5 gives the whole variable domain ETGVTQSPTHLIKTRGQQVTLRCSSQSGHNTVSWYQQALGQGPQFIFQYYREEENGRGNFPPRFSGLQFPNYSSELNVNALELDDSALYLCASSLSGSSETQYFGPGTRLLVL.

This clone was seen only a few times. In nucleotides, the CDR3 is TGTGCCAGCAGACTTGAGGGATGGGCCACTGAAGCTTTCTTT. Translated: CASRLEGWATEAFF. The chain links TRBV6-6 to TRBJ1-1; D remains ambiguous. CDR1 is MNHNY, CDR2 SVGAGI, per germline (reference sequence). The CDR3 has 14 residues. Trimming stripped 6 bases from V and 4 bases from J, with 15 bases between.

V usage is TRBV19 and J usage is TRBJ1-1; the D gene is possibly TRBD1 (5 bases). Trimming removed 4 bases at V and 0 bases at J, with 12 bases between. The CDR3 covers 15 residues. Germline-derived CDR1 and CDR2 are LNHDA and SQIVND (reference sequence). Here the CDR3 reads CASSTRQLMNTEAFF. CDR3 DNA: TGTGCCAGTAGTACAAGACAGCTGATGAACACTGAAGCTTTCTTT.

The chain recombines TRBV5-1 with TRBJ2-2, with 7 nucleotides matching TRBD2. This CDR3 region has 15 residues. Trimming cost V 4 bases and J 3 bases; bases outside gene matches: 6. Germline V gene data show CDR1 as SGHRS and CDR2 as YFSETQ. In DNA, the CDR3 is TGCGCCAGCAGCGGGTTAGCGGGTGACACCGGGGAGCTGTTTTTT. It specifies CASSGLAGDTGELFF.

A single count supports this clone. CDR3 sequence: CASSVVLEADTQYF. The CDR3 nucleotides are TGTGCCAGCAGCGTGGTCTTAGAGGCAGATACGCAGTATTTT. The chain joins TRBV7-9 to TRBJ2-3, with D unclear. From germline, CDR1 is SEHNR and CDR2 FQNEAQ (reference sequence). V dropped 5 bases and J dropped 4 bases, with 13 bases sitting between them. CDR3 length equals 14 residues.

The V gene is TRBV28, the J gene TRBJ2-7; 8 bases fit TRBD1. The CDR3 sequence is 15 residues long. Germline loops: CDR1 MDHEN, CDR2 SYDVKM. J was trimmed by 5 bases and V by 0 bases; bases with no gene match: 6. The CDR3 DNA follows: TGTGCCAGCAGTTTATGGGACAGGGCGGTCCACGAGCAGTACTTC. Protein: CASSLWDRAVHEQYF.

Here the CDR3 DNA reads TGTGCCAGCAGCTTAGCGGGACAGTTTAGCACAGATACGCAGTATTTT. The encoded protein is CASSLAGQFSTDTQYF. The chain is built from TRBV11-1 and TRBJ2-3; 7 bases align to TRBD1. This CDR3 has 16 amino acids. V shed 0 bases and J 0 bases; nucleotides not matched to a gene: 3. In germline, CDR1 is SGHAT, CDR2 FQDESV (reference sequence).

The V call is TRBV30, the J call TRBJ1-2, with D possibly being TRBD1 (6 bases). The CDR3 runs to 13 residues. Trimming took 5 bases from V and 4 from J, leaving 14 bases between them. Germline CDR1 and CDR2: GTSNPN and SVGIG (reference sequence). The CDR3 reads CAWVEQGGYGYTF. The CDR3 DNA is TGTGCCTGGGTGGAACAGGGCGGCTATGGCTACACCTTC. The variable domain in full, completed from reference TRBV30 and TRBJ1-2, reads SQTIHQWPATLVQPVGSPLSLECTVEGTSNPNLYWYRQAAGRGLQLLFYSVGIGQISSEVPQNLSASRPQDRQFILSSKKLLLSDSGFYLCAWVEQGGYGYTFGSGTRLTVV.

The chain links TRBV4-3 to TRBJ2-7; 7 nucleotides line up with TRBD2. J gave up 6 bases and V 0 bases, and 5 bases lay outside the gene matches. CDR3 length equals 14 residues. Germline lookup yields CDR1 LGHNA and CDR2 YSLEER. Written as DNA, the CDR3 is TGCGCCAGCAGCCAAGAAGGACTAGGATCCGAGCAGTACTTC. This gives the protein CASSQEGLGSEQYF.

This chain connects TRBV28 to TRBJ1-1; 9 bases match TRBD1. Per germline, CDR1 MDHEN and CDR2 SYDVKM. After removal of 6 bases from V and 12 bases from J, the junction contained 8 bases not matched to a gene. The length of the CDR3 is 12 residues. In nucleotides, the CDR3 is TGTGCCAGCAGCCTCCGGGACAGGGTTCCTTTCTTT. Amino acids: CASSLRDRVPFF.

This chain links TRBV9 with TRBJ2-3; D ambiguous. CDR1 and CDR2 (germline): SGDLS, YYNGEE. V was clipped by 3 bases and J by 0 bases, with 14 bases between them. The CDR3 is 16 residues long. Here the CDR3 DNA reads TGTGCCAGCAGCGCCTTTGGGCACCGCAGCACAGATACGCAGTATTTT. Protein product: CASSAFGHRSTDTQYF.

This chain uses TRBV5-1 with TRBJ1-2; possibly TRBD1 for D (5 bases). The V gene lost 3 bases and the J gene lost 5 bases, with 14 bases spanning the gap. CDR1 and CDR2 from the germline V gene are SGHRS and YFSETQ. This CDR3 has 14 residues. The CDR3 sequence: CASSSPGTQYGYTF. The CDR3 bases are TGCGCCAGCAGCTCGCCCGGGACTCAGTATGGCTACACCTTC.

The V gene is TRBV19, the J gene TRBJ2-3, with 8 bases fitting TRBD2. CDR1 is LNHDA, CDR2 SQIVND, per germline (reference sequence). CDR3 length: 13 residues. V dropped 4 bases and J dropped 3; count of bases not matched to a gene: 0. Here the CDR3 reads CASSSGRTDTQYF. CDR3 nucleotides: TGTGCCAGTAGTAGCGGGAGGACAGATACGCAGTATTTT.

The chain uses TRBV4-1 and TRBJ2-3; 8 bases agree with TRBD2. CDR3 size: 19 residues. The J segment lost 6 bases and the V segment lost 4 bases, leaving 21 bases of the junction unmatched. Germline lookup yields CDR1 MGHRA and CDR2 YSYEKL. The CDR3 loop is CASSRSFLGRGGRRDTQYF. The CDR3 DNA follows: TGCGCCAGCAGCCGATCGTTTCTGGGACGGGGGGGTCGTAGGGATACGCAGTATTTT.

CDR3 in DNA: TGCAGCGGACTAGGAGTGAATGAGCAGTTCTTC. The encoded protein is CSGLGVNEQFF. The chain recombines TRBV29-1 with TRBJ2-1, with a possible D match to TRBD2 (6 bases). This CDR3 is 11 amino acids long. Germline assignment: CDR1 SQVTM and CDR2 ANQGSEA. Deletions cut 7 bases from V and 7 bases from J, with 11 bases between.

This clone was seen a few times. The chain carries TRBV19 and TRBJ2-7; a weak D match, TRBD1 (5 bases). The V gene's germline CDR1 is LNHDA and CDR2 SQIVND (reference sequence). The CDR3 length is 13 residues. V was shortened by 3 bases and J by 4 bases, with 10 bases between the two germline ends. The CDR3 reads CASSISRAYEQYF. CDR3 DNA: TGTGCCAGTAGTATCTCCAGGGCTTACGAGCAGTACTTC.

V is TRBV7-2 and J is TRBJ2-1, with D possibly TRBD2 on 6 matching bases. V gave up 7 bases and J gave up 9 bases, with 13 bases separating them. This CDR3 contains 12 residues. Germline-derived CDR1 and CDR2 are SGHTA and FQGNSA. The CDR3 nucleotides are TGTGCCAGCACCAGGACTATGTCTGAGCAGTTCTTC. It encodes CASTRTMSEQFF. The complete variable domain, with remaining parts taken from reference TRBV7-2 and TRBJ2-1, reads GAGVSQSPSNKVTEKGKDVELRCDPISGHTALYWYRQSLGQGLEFLIYFQGNSAPDKSGLPSDRFSAERTGGSVSTLTIQRTQQEDSAVYLCASTRTMSEQFFGPGTRLTVL.

This chain connects TRBV29-1 to TRBJ1-2; tentative D call: TRBD1 (5 bases). This CDR3 contains 13 residues. Looked up from germline, CDR1 is SQVTM and CDR2 is ANQGSEA. Trimming removed 4 bases from V and 2 bases from J, with 11 bases in between. The DNA for the CDR3 is TGCAGCGTTGTGGCCAGGGCCAACTATGGCTACACCTTC. It encodes CSVVARANYGYTF.

V is TRBV5-6 and J is TRBJ2-2, with 8 bases identical to TRBD1. Germline V CDR1 and CDR2: SGHDT, YYEEEE. CDR3 length: 14 amino acids. The V segment lost 4 bases and the J segment 7 bases; nucleotides outside the gene matches: 6. The CDR3 is CASSDGTGRGELFF. The CDR3 nucleotides are TGTGCCAGCAGCGACGGGACAGGTCGCGGGGAGCTGTTTTTT. Full variable domain (missing parts from reference TRBV5-6 and TRBJ2-2): DAGVTQSPTHLIKTRGQQVTLRCSPKSGHDTVSWYQQALGQGPQFIFQYYEEEERQRGNFPDRFSGHQFPNYSSELNVNALLLGDSALYLCASSDGTGRGELFFGEGSRLTVL.

This clone was seen a single time. V is TRBV28 and J is TRBJ1-4; D is possibly TRBD1 (6 bases). CDR1 is MDHEN, CDR2 SYDVKM, per germline. This CDR3 spans 16 amino acids. The ends were cut back, 5 bases at V and 8 bases at J, with 21 bases in the middle. The CDR3 nucleotides read TGTGCCAGCAGTCCGGGAGGGATCAGGGGTCGGGAAAAACTGTTTTTT. Residues: CASSPGGIRGREKLFF.

The chain recombines TRBV28 with TRBJ2-7, with 7 bases matching TRBD1. Germline assignment: CDR1 MDHEN and CDR2 SYDVKM. This CDR3 spans 14 amino acids. V lost 7 bases and J lost 1; bases outside the gene matches: 7. The CDR3 sequence is CASTTGTVSYEQYF. The CDR3 region has the DNA TGTGCCAGCACCACTGGGACAGTTTCCTACGAGCAGTACTTC.

The chain carries TRBV4-2 and TRBJ2-7; 9 bases are a match to TRBD2. The CDR3 is made up of 15 amino acids. CDR1 LGHNA and CDR2 YNFKEQ come from the germline V gene. With 1 base clipped from V and 7 bases from J, the junction kept 8 bases outside the gene matches. The CDR3, as DNA: TGTGCCAGCAGCCAAGCGAGTAGCGGGAGACTTGAGCAGTACTTC. Protein sequence: CASSQASSGRLEQYF.

This chain connects TRBV25-1 to TRBJ2-7; D might be TRBD2 (5 bases). CDR1 is MGHDK and CDR2 is SYGVNS in the germline V gene. Between the trimmed V and J ends, which lost 9 bases and 2 bases, there was a span of 17 bases. This CDR3 has 14 amino acids. The CDR3 region has the DNA TGTGCCAGTGAAGGGCCTAGGGAGCCCTACGAGCAGTACTTC. Amino acid sequence: CASEGPREPYEQYF.

This sequence joins TRBV4-1 and TRBJ2-3; possibly TRBD1 for D (6 bases). Trimming shortened V by 6 bases and J by 2 bases, and 12 bases separated the two germline ends. This CDR3 has 14 amino acids. The germline V gene encodes CDR1 MGHRA and CDR2 YSYEKL. The CDR3: CASSPGQFTDTQYF. CDR3 sequence (DNA): TGCGCCAGCAGTCCTGGACAGTTCACAGATACGCAGTATTTT.

The V and J genes are TRBV2 and TRBJ1-2; the D gene is possibly TRBD1 (6 bases). The germline V and J ends were trimmed by 5 bases and 8 bases, with 24 bases remaining between them. This CDR3 spans 16 amino acids. Germline V gene lookup returns CDR1 SNHLY and CDR2 FYNNEI. DNA for the CDR3: TGTGCCAGCAGTCGCCGCCGGGACGGAGACAGGCGGGGCTACACCTTC. This gives the protein CASSRRRDGDRRGYTF.

This clone was recorded only once. The rearrangement joins TRBV28 to TRBJ2-5; D gene uncertain. The CDR3 extends over 12 amino acids. Trimming cost V 4 bases and J 11 bases, with 14 bases left between them. Germline CDR1 is MDHEN and CDR2 is SYDVKM. As DNA, the CDR3 is TGTGCCAGCAGTTCGCCCCATTATGAGCAGTACTTC. Translation gives CASSSPHYEQYF.

The CDR3: CASSGRLPTGLGEQYF. In DNA form, the CDR3 reads TGTGCCAGCAGTGGTCGGTTACCGACAGGACTGGGGGAGCAGTACTTC. The rearrangement links TRBV25-1 to TRBJ2-7, with D possibly TRBD1 on 6 matching bases. The V end was cut by 4 bases, the J end by 7 bases, with 23 bases between. Germline CDR1 and CDR2: MGHDK and SYGVNS. CDR3 length: 16 amino acids.